This entry lists 11 T cell receptor beta chains sequenced from one sample in a study of T-cell memory formation after mild COVID-19. One entry per CDR3 protein, called by TCRdb with MiXCR from the 5' RACE reads. The table lists a few hundred thousand distinct CDR3 sequences, 20% to 25% of them singletons, with around 13% in the top ten. The sequenced material came from PBMCs or a T cell subset sorted from them (not recorded which). The receptor source for this set is an adult woman who had mild COVID-19 (a few samples of this study predate the infection). Cell type and time point are not known.

V gene TRBV28 combines with J gene TRBJ2-7; D unresolved. V was cut by 2 bases and J by 9 bases, with 8 bases left in between. The CDR3 runs 11 residues. Germline values: CDR1 MDHEN, CDR2 SYDVKM. The CDR3 DNA sequence: TGTGCCAGCAGTTTAGGACCCCGGCAGTACTTC. Translating it yields CASSLGPRQYF. Together with reference TRBV28 and TRBJ2-7, the CDR3 gives the full variable domain: DVKVTQSSRYLVKRTGEKVFLECVQDMDHENMFWYRQDPGLGLRLIYFSYDVKMKEKGDIPEGYSVSREKKERFSLILESASTNQTSMYLCASSLGPRQYFGPGTRLTVT.

A few counts support this clonotype. This chain links TRBV20-1 with TRBJ1-5, with 7 nucleotides matching TRBD1. With 1 base clipped from V and 1 base from J, the junction kept 4 bases outside the gene matches. This CDR3 has 15 residues. Germline V gene lookup returns CDR1 DFQATT and CDR2 SNEGSKA (reference sequence). The DNA for the CDR3 is TGCAGTGCTAGAGGACAGGGAAAAAGCAATCAGCCCCAGCATTTT. Translation: CSARGQGKSNQPQHF.

This clonotype has more than one count but fewer than ten. The V call is TRBV29-1, the J call TRBJ2-7; maybe TRBD1 (6 bases). V gave up 3 bases and J gave up 3 bases, with 12 bases separating them. The CDR3 is made up of 13 amino acids. The germline CDR1 and CDR2 sequences are SQVTM and ANQGSEA. CDR3 region: CSVDEGVGYEQYF. As DNA, the CDR3 is TGCAGCGTTGATGAGGGGGTTGGCTACGAGCAGTACTTC.

This clonotype turned up a few times. The chain has TRBV5-1 and TRBJ1-1; D perhaps matches TRBD1 (5 bases). The CDR3 runs 17 residues. Germline V CDR1 and CDR2: SGHRS, YFSETQ. The V end lost 4 bases, the J end lost 0 bases, and 19 bases lay between the germline ends. Written as DNA, the CDR3 is TGCGCCAGCAGCCCCGGTCAGGCGGGACTTCTGAACACTGAAGCTTTCTTT. As protein: CASSPGQAGLLNTEAFF.

The rearrangement uses TRBV7-8 and TRBJ1-5, with 9 bases identical to TRBD1. V was pared by 1 base and J by 5 bases, with 9 bases of the junction left unmatched. The CDR3 length is 17 residues. The germline CDR1 and CDR2 sequences are SGHVS and FQNEAQ. CDR3 loop: CASSLEGRQGGHQPQHF. CDR3 coding DNA: TGTGCCAGCAGCTTAGAGGGGAGACAGGGGGGGCATCAGCCCCAGCATTTT.

The chain is built from TRBV27 and TRBJ2-7; D not certain. V gave up 3 bases and J gave up 0 bases, with 9 bases separating them. CDR1 MNHEY and CDR2 SMNVEV come from the germline V gene (reference sequence). The CDR3 consists of 14 residues. DNA for the CDR3: TGTGCCAGCAGTTTCTTCTCAGGCTCCTACGAGCAGTACTTC. Its protein is CASSFFSGSYEQYF.

The J gene is TRBJ2-4, the V gene TRBV29-1; D not resolved. Looked up from germline, CDR1 is SQVTM and CDR2 is ANQGSEA. The CDR3 sequence is 14 residues long. V was shortened by 6 bases and J by 2 bases, with 14 bases between the two germline ends. This CDR3 is CSVQPRYTKNIQYF. The DNA for the CDR3 is TGCAGCGTCCAACCCCGTTACACCAAAAACATTCAGTACTTC.

The chain carries TRBV6-2 or TRBV6-3 and TRBJ1-2, with TRBD1 matching 8 bases. The CDR3 runs to 15 residues. Germline V CDR1 and CDR2: MNHEY, SVGEGT. The V segment lost 6 bases and the J segment 6 bases; nucleotides outside the gene matches: 12. The CDR3 DNA is TGTGCCAGCAGACGGACCGGGCAGGGGGCGCATGGCTACACCTTC. This sequence encodes CASRRTGQGAHGYTF.

J is TRBJ1-1 and V is TRBV7-9, with 10 bases that match TRBD1. The CDR3 runs 15 residues. The germline CDR1 and CDR2 sequences are SEHNR and FQNEAQ (reference sequence). The trim removed 5 bases at V and 1 base at J, leaving 4 bases unmatched. CDR3: CASSVDRGTNTEAFF. CDR3 sequence (DNA): TGTGCCAGCAGCGTGGACAGGGGGACGAACACTGAAGCTTTCTTT.

This clonotype turned up a few times. This chain links TRBV3-1 with TRBJ2-7, with TRBD1 as a possible D gene (5 bases). Germline CDR1 LGHDT, CDR2 YNNKEL (reference sequence). The CDR3 runs 14 residues. V gave up 3 bases and J gave up 6 bases, with 15 bases separating them. DNA for the CDR3: TGTGCCAGCAGCCAGCAAGTGCAGGGTACCGAGCAGTACTTC. Amino acids: CASSQQVQGTEQYF.

The rearrangement links TRBV6-2 or TRBV6-3 to TRBJ2-2, with 13 bases matching TRBD2. The germline V gene encodes CDR1 MNHEY and CDR2 SVGEGT. The length of the CDR3 is 23 residues. The junction had 25 bases not matched to a gene; V was cut back by 5 bases and J by 4 bases. CDR3 nucleotide sequence: TGTGCCAGCAGTACCTTCTACCATTTACCCAGCGGACTAGCGGGAGTACCCACCGGGGAGCTGTTTTTT. It specifies CASSTFYHLPSGLAGVPTGELFF.